This T cell receptor (beta chain) was captured by sequencing in a study of blood T cell repertoires in COVID-19. As for the study in general: Researchers got acute and convalescent COVID-19 samples from the United States, Italy and Spain. PBMCs, B-cell-depleted T cells, or T cells provided the cDNA or gDNA that made up the material.

The CDR3 length is 15 residues. V was cut by 4 bases and J by 1 base, with 12 bases left in between. Original processing methods: Cell counts per sample came from amplifying reference gene primers. Repertoires were generated with immunoSEQ multiplex PCR, while TCRdb's copy carries only in-frame clones and drops some. The V and J calls and the clone size are those of that table, but D and trimming were determined from the DNA. The data show approximately 210,000 clones, with roughly nine tenths seen just once and approximately 0.69% held by the top ten. Sequenced sample: peripheral blood. The J gene is TRBJ1-5, the V gene TRBV5-3, with unresolved D. TRBV5-3 is labeled an ORF, and its function is uncertain. The sequence was collected from a man aged 35-49 years with acute or convalescent COVID-19. The DNA of the CDR3 is TGTGCCAGAAGCGGGCCAAGCAGGAGCAATCAGCCCCAGCATTTT. Its protein product is CARSGPSRSNQPQHF.